Detailed here is one T cell receptor beta chain. The sample is drawn from a study of cytomegalovirus exposure and HLA in healthy donors. PCR used 60 Vbeta primers and 13 Jbeta primers. Only in-frame clones appear in the TCRdb table, and some are missing; sequencing was by immunoSEQ multiplex PCR. The sample holds approximately 200,000 clones, roughly 79% seen once. V lost 5 bases to trimming and J lost 6 bases, with 7 bases between them. Germline V gene sequence: CDR1 LNHDA, CDR2 SQIVND (reference sequence). The CDR3 has 12 amino acids. The sequenced sample consisted of PBMCs. This chain links TRBV19 with TRBJ1-4, with D possibly being TRBD1 (5 bases). The TCR originated in a man aged 25-45 years in good health and CMV-seronegative. The DNA of the CDR3 is TGTGCCAGTAGTGGGGGGGATGAAAAACTGTTTTTT. Its protein is CASSGGDEKLFF.